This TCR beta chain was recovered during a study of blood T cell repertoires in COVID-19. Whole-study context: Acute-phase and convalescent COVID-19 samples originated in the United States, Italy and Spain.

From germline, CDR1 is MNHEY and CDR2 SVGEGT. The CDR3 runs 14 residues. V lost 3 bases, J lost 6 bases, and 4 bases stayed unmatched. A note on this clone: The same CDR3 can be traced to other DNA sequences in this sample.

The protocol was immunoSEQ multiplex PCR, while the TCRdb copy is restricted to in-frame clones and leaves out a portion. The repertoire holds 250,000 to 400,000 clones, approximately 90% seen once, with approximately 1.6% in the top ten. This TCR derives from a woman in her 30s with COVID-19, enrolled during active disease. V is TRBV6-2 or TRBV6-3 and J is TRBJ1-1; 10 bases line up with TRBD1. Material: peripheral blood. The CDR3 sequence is CASSYTGQGAEAFF. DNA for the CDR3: TGTGCCAGCAGTTATACCGGACAGGGGGCTGAAGCTTTCTTT.